The 24 T cell receptor beta chains in this list originate from one sample, sequenced in a study of blood T cell repertoires in COVID-19. The repertoire was sequenced with immunoSEQ multiplex PCR; TCRdb's copy has only in-frame clones and lacks some. The profile shows some 300,000 clones, roughly 90% of them singletons. Sequencing was done on a sample of PBMCs or T cells enriched from blood (not recorded which). These TCRs come from a woman between 40 and 50 years old who had recovered from COVID-19.

The chain joins TRBV6-2 or TRBV6-3 to TRBJ2-1; possibly TRBD2 for D (6 bases). There are 15 residues in the CDR3. Trimming shortened V by 4 bases and J by 8 bases, and 18 bases separated the two germline ends. Germline V lookup: CDR1 MNHEY, CDR2 SVGEGT. The CDR3 bases are TGTGCCAGCAGTTTCGCCGGGAGAGGAGGCCATGAGCAGTTCTTC. Translating it yields CASSFAGRGGHEQFF.

This chain links TRBV24-1 with TRBJ2-7; tentatively, D is TRBD1 (7 bases). Germline CDR1 KGHDR, CDR2 SFDVKD. CDR3 length: 18 residues. Trimming cost V 4 bases and J 3 bases, with 24 bases left between them. The CDR3 loop is CATSDSGGRQGTIYEQYF. Written as DNA, the CDR3 is TGTGCCACCAGTGACTCCGGGGGCAGACAGGGAACAATCTACGAGCAGTACTTC.

This clone occurred once. This rearrangement joins TRBV9 to TRBJ2-3; possible D gene TRBD1, 6 bases. The CDR3 sequence is 16 residues long. V was trimmed by 3 bases and J by 1 base, leaving 15 bases between them. CDR1 SGDLS and CDR2 YYNGEE come from the germline V gene. This chain's CDR3 is CASSANVAGGTDTQYF. In nucleotides, the CDR3 is TGTGCCAGCAGCGCTAACGTCGCAGGGGGCACAGATACGCAGTATTTT.

Remarks on this clone: Additional DNA sequences in this sample encode the identical CDR3. The chain has TRBV5-1 and TRBJ2-5; possible D gene TRBD2, 5 bases. Per germline, CDR1 SGHRS and CDR2 YFSETQ. The CDR3 sequence is 13 residues long. Trimming cost V 0 bases and J 4 bases, with 7 bases left between them. The CDR3 region is CASSLDAGETQYF. CDR3 in DNA: TGCGCCAGCAGCTTGGATGCGGGAGAGACCCAGTACTTC.

As concerns this clone: At the DNA level, this CDR3 is encoded by other sequences in the same sample as well. This chain's CDR3 is CASSLGGNREETQYF. DNA for the CDR3: TGTGCCAGCAGCTTAGGAGGGAATCGGGAAGAGACCCAGTACTTC. The chain links TRBV7-2 to TRBJ2-5; a possible D gene is TRBD2 (5 bases). The CDR3 is made up of 15 amino acids. Germline-derived CDR1 and CDR2 are SGHTA and FQGNSA. Trimming pared 1 base from V and 3 bases from J, leaving 12 bases between.

V usage is TRBV19 and J usage is TRBJ1-5, with D possibly TRBD1 on 5 matching bases. The germline CDR1 and CDR2 sequences are LNHDA and SQIVND (reference sequence). The CDR3 consists of 15 residues. Trimming took 3 bases from V and 1 from J, leaving 10 bases between them. CDR3 bases: TGTGCCAGTAGTATCGGAGGGGAAAGCAATCAGCCCCAGCATTTT. Its protein product is CASSIGGESNQPQHF.

The CDR3 bases are TGTGCCAGCAGCCCTCCCAGGCTTGGGAACACCGGGGAGCTGTTTTTT. It codes for CASSPPRLGNTGELFF. The chain combines TRBV14 with TRBJ2-2; D gene unclear. The V gene's germline CDR1 is SGHDN and CDR2 FVKESK. V was pared by 4 bases and J by 1 base, with 13 bases between. The length of the CDR3 is 16 residues.

This rearrangement joins TRBV7-6 to TRBJ2-2; the match to TRBD2 covers 8 bases. CDR3 size: 18 residues. V lost 5 bases, J lost 0 bases, and 11 bases stayed unmatched. CDR1 is SGHVS, CDR2 FNYEAQ, per germline. Written as DNA, the CDR3 is TGTGCCAGCAGCACAGGCATAGCGGGGAGAACGAACACCGGGGAGCTGTTTTTT. It specifies CASSTGIAGRTNTGELFF.

The chain joins TRBV7-2 to TRBJ2-7; TRBD1 agrees at 8 bases. The CDR3 is 15 residues long. Germline trimming cut 3 bases from V and 3 bases from J; bases unmatched to any gene: 7. The germline V gene has CDR1 SGHTA and CDR2 FQGNSA. Here the CDR3 DNA reads TGTGCCAGCAGCTTCACAGGGGGGAGTGTCTACGAGCAGTACTTC. Translation: CASSFTGGSVYEQYF.

The chain uses TRBV30 and TRBJ1-4; TRBD1 agrees at 9 bases. V shed 4 bases, J shed 7 bases, and the junction held 4 bases outside the gene matches. Germline lookup yields CDR1 GTSNPN and CDR2 SVGIG (reference sequence). The CDR3 loop spans 13 amino acids. CDR3 sequence: CAWKDRGSEKLFF. CDR3 bases: TGTGCCTGGAAGGACAGGGGAAGTGAAAAACTGTTTTTT.

This clone appeared a few times. The V gene is TRBV6-6, the J gene TRBJ1-2, with D unclear. Germline-derived CDR1 and CDR2 are MNHNY and SVGAGI (reference sequence). Trimming shortened V by 6 bases and J by 3 bases, and 5 bases separated the two germline ends. The CDR3 extends over 11 amino acids. CDR3 nucleotides: TGTGCCAGCAGGGGCGACTATGGCTACACCTTC. It encodes CASRGDYGYTF.

This rearrangement joins TRBV10-1 to TRBJ2-5; 7 bases are shared with TRBD1. The V gene end was trimmed by 3 bases and the J gene end by 7 bases; junction bases not matched to a gene: 11. Germline lookup yields CDR1 WNHNN and CDR2 SYGVQD (reference sequence). The CDR3 extends over 15 amino acids. CDR3 coding DNA: TGCGCCAGCAGTGAAGAGGGGGCGCCTTTCGGGACCCAGTACTTC. This gives the protein CASSEEGAPFGTQYF.

The V and J genes are TRBV13 and TRBJ2-5, with TRBD2 matching 7 bases. This CDR3 comprises 14 residues. V trimming: 4 bases; J trimming: 3 bases; junction bases outside the gene matches: 5. Germline CDR1 and CDR2: PRHDT and FYEKMQ (reference sequence). The CDR3 coding sequence is TGTGCCAGCAGCTCGGTGGCGGGGGAAGAGACCCAGTACTTC. This sequence encodes CASSSVAGEETQYF.

The rearrangement uses TRBV7-9 and TRBJ1-5; D call uncertain. The germline V and J ends were trimmed by 5 bases and 7 bases, with 9 bases remaining between them. In germline, CDR1 is SEHNR, CDR2 FQNEAQ (reference sequence). The CDR3 extends over 12 amino acids. In nucleotides, the CDR3 is TGTGCCAGCAGCACCAACACGCAGCCCCAGCATTTT. This codes for CASSTNTQPQHF. Together with reference TRBV7-9 and TRBJ1-5, the CDR3 gives the full variable domain: DTGVSQNPRHKITKRGQNVTFRCDPISEHNRLYWYRQTLGQGPEFLTYFQNEAQLEKSRLLSDRFSAERPKGSFSTLEIQRTEQGDSAMYLCASSTNTQPQHFGDGTRLSIL.

This chain links TRBV3-1 (or the pseudogene TRBV3-2) with TRBJ2-7, with 13 bases lining up with TRBD2. CDR3 length: 15 residues. V was clipped by 4 bases and J by 7 bases; unmatched bases: 7. Germline V gene sequence: CDR1 LGHDT, CDR2 YNNKEL (reference sequence). CDR3 sequence reads: CASSPTSGGAWEQYF. Here the CDR3 DNA reads TGTGCCAGCAGCCCCACTAGCGGGGGGGCCTGGGAGCAGTACTTC.

J is TRBJ2-5 and V is TRBV30, with 7 bases lining up with TRBD2. Germline CDR1 is GTSNPN and CDR2 is SVGIG (reference sequence). V lost 2 bases, J lost 5 bases, and 11 bases stayed unmatched. The CDR3 runs to 15 residues. Written as DNA, the CDR3 is TGTGCCTGGAGTCTTAGACCCTTGGGAGGGGAGACCCAGTACTTC. Protein sequence: CAWSLRPLGGETQYF.

The V gene is TRBV27, the J gene TRBJ1-5; D not certain. Germline V CDR1 and CDR2: MNHEY, SMNVEV (reference sequence). This CDR3 is built from 13 residues. Trimming left V 9 bases short and J 0 bases short, with 9 bases between. CDR3 DNA: TGTGCCAGTGGACTGCTTAGCAATCAGCCCCAGCATTTT. Amino acid sequence: CASGLLSNQPQHF.

J is TRBJ1-5 and V is TRBV7-9; 8 bases match TRBD1. V was clipped by 1 base and J by 5 bases; unmatched bases: 4. This CDR3 has 15 amino acids. Per the germline V gene, CDR1 is SEHNR and CDR2 is FQNEAQ (reference sequence). The CDR3 DNA is TGTGCCAGCAGCTTAGGCACAGGGGGACATCAGCCCCAGCATTTT. It encodes CASSLGTGGHQPQHF.

V is TRBV28 and J is TRBJ2-5, with unresolved D. V lost 2 bases and J 4 bases, leaving 8 bases between the germline ends. This CDR3 contains 13 residues. Germline V lookup: CDR1 MDHEN, CDR2 SYDVKM. This CDR3 reads CASSLERVETQYF. In nucleotides, the CDR3 is TGTGCCAGCAGTTTAGAACGGGTAGAGACCCAGTACTTC. Drawing the rest from reference TRBV28 and TRBJ2-5, the complete variable domain is DVKVTQSSRYLVKRTGEKVFLECVQDMDHENMFWYRQDPGLGLRLIYFSYDVKMKEKGDIPEGYSVSREKKERFSLILESASTNQTSMYLCASSLERVETQYFGPGTRLLVL.

A few counts support this clone. This chain connects TRBV7-6 to TRBJ2-1, with D perhaps matching TRBD1 (6 bases). Germline V gene data show CDR1 as SGHVS and CDR2 as FNYEAQ. Deletions cut 4 bases from V and 0 bases from J, with 13 bases between. This CDR3 is built from 16 residues. The CDR3 sequence is CASSSPRGGSYNEQFF. CDR3 in DNA: TGTGCCAGCAGCTCGCCACGAGGGGGCTCCTACAATGAGCAGTTCTTC.

In its sample, this clone was seen once. The chain links TRBV11-2 to TRBJ2-5, with 7 bases fitting TRBD2. Trimming at V came to 0 bases and at J to 2 bases, leaving 6 bases not matched to a gene. The CDR3 contains 16 residues. Germline assignment: CDR1 SGHAT and CDR2 FQNNGV. The CDR3, as DNA: TGTGCCAGCAGCTTAGATCAATTCGGGGGGCAAGAGACCCAGTACTTC. It yields the protein CASSLDQFGGQETQYF.

The chain couples TRBV4-3 to TRBJ2-1, with D perhaps TRBD2 (5 bases). V was trimmed by 5 bases and J by 5 bases, leaving 13 bases between them. Germline V gene data show CDR1 as LGHNA and CDR2 as YSLEER. This CDR3 spans 14 amino acids. The CDR3 region is CASSVRDSDNEQFF. CDR3 nucleotide sequence: TGCGCCAGCAGCGTCCGGGATTCAGACAATGAGCAGTTCTTC.

This rearrangement joins TRBV6-5 to TRBJ2-1; 10 nucleotides match TRBD2. Germline values: CDR1 MNHEY, CDR2 SVGAGI. After removal of 0 bases from V and 8 bases from J, the junction contained 7 bases not matched to a gene. The CDR3 has 16 residues. Here the CDR3 reads CASSYSWTSGGDEQFF. CDR3 coding DNA: TGTGCCAGCAGTTACTCTTGGACTAGCGGAGGTGATGAGCAGTTCTTC.

The chain links TRBV27 to TRBJ1-1; the match to TRBD1 covers 7 bases. This CDR3 is 16 amino acids long. Looked up from germline, CDR1 is MNHEY and CDR2 is SMNVEV (reference sequence). V lost 5 bases to trimming and J lost 2 bases; unmatched junction nucleotides: 11. CDR3 sequence reads: CASSRLGTDYNTEAFF. The CDR3 region has the DNA TGTGCCAGCAGTCGACTTGGGACAGACTATAACACTGAAGCTTTCTTT.